This T cell receptor (beta chain) came from a study of cytomegalovirus exposure and HLA in healthy donors. Study-wide points: DRB1 showed the most TCR associations and HLA-C the fewest in a later analysis, as rates varied by HLA locus. More clonal expansion characterized HLA-associated TCR beta chains than equally common others in a later analysis. The authors later found most CMV-associated TCR beta chains appeared HLA-restricted. Cytomegalovirus association was assigned to approximately 180 TCR beta chains.

Researchers ran the PCR with 60 Vbeta and 13 Jbeta primers. Generated by immunoSEQ multiplex PCR, the TCRdb table keeps only in-frame clones and is missing some. Found here are approximately 140,000 clones, 60% to 80% of them singletons; the top ten hold 6.5% to 8%. On this clone itself: No antigen is known for it.

Germline CDR1 SGHDT, CDR2 YYEEEE. This CDR3 is built from 17 residues. Sequenced input: PBMCs. This TCR was sampled from a woman aged 40 to 55 in good health and CMV-seropositive. The chain recombines TRBV5-6 with TRBJ2-5, with D possibly being TRBD2 (7 bases). The J call is doubtful: the DNA matches TRBJ2-7 better. The CDR3 is CASSLSFWQGTIYEQYF. The CDR3 nucleotides read TGTGCCAGCAGCTTGAGTTTTTGGCAGGGGACTATCTACGAGCAGTACTTC.